The clone carrying this T cell receptor beta chain turned up a few times. The CDR3 is made up of 15 amino acids. The germline V and J ends were trimmed by 0 bases and 1 base, with 10 bases remaining between them. Germline V lookup: CDR1 SGDLS, CDR2 YYNGEE. The record originates from a study of blood T cell repertoires in COVID-19. TCRdb's table, derived via immunoSEQ multiplex PCR, lists solely in-frame clones and lacks some. Among about 250,000 clones listed, 75% to 85% were seen once. The TCR was taken from a woman in her seventies with acute or convalescent COVID-19. V and J are TRBV9 and TRBJ1-1, with a weak D call TRBD1 (6 bases). Sample: peripheral blood. The CDR3 nucleotides are TGTGCCAGCAGCGTAGACGACAGGTCGAACACTGAAGCTTTCTTT. This sequence encodes CASSVDDRSNTEAFF.